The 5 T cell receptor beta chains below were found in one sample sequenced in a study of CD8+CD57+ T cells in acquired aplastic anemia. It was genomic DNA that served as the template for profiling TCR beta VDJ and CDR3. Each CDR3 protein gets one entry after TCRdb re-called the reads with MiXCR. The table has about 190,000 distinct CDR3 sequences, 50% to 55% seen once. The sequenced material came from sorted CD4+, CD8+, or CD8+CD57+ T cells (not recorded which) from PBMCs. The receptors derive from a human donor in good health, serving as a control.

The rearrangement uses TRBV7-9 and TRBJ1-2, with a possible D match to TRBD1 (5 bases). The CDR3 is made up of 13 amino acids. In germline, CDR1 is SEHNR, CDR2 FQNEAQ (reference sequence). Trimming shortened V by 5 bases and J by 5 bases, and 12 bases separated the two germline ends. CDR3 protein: CASSVREGYGYTF. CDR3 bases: TGTGCCAGCAGCGTCAGGGAGGGTTATGGCTACACCTTC. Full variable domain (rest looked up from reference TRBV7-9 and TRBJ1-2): DTGVSQNPRHKITKRGQNVTFRCDPISEHNRLYWYRQTLGQGPEFLTYFQNEAQLEKSRLLSDRFSAERPKGSFSTLEIQRTEQGDSAMYLCASSVREGYGYTFGSGTRLTVV.

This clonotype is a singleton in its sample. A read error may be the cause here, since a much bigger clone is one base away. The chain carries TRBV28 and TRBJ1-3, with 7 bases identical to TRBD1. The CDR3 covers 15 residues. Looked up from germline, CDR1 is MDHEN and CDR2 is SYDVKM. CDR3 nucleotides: TGTGCCAGCAGTTTTCGTGGGACAGTAGGAAGCACCATATATTTT. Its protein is CASSFRGTVGSTIYF.

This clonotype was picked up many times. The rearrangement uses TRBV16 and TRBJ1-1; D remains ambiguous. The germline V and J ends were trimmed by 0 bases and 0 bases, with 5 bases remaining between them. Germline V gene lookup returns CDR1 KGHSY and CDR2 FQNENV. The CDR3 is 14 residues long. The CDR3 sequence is CASSQSTVNTEAFF. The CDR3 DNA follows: TGTGCCAGCAGCCAATCGACCGTGAACACTGAAGCTTTCTTT.

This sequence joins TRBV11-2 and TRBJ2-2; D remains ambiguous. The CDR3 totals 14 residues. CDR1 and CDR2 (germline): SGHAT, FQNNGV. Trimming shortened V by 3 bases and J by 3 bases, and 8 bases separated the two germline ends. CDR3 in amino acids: CASSFGEYTGELFF. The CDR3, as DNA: TGTGCCAGCAGCTTTGGTGAATACACCGGGGAGCTGTTTTTT.

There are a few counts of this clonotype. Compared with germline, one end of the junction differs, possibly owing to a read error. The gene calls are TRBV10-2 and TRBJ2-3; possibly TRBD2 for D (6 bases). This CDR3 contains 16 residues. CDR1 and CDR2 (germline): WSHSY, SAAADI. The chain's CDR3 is CASSPPGLVGTDTQYF. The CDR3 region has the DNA TGTGCCAGCTCACCGCCGGGACTTGTGGGCACAGATACGCAGTATTTT.